There are a few counts of the clone carrying this T cell receptor (beta chain). This record belongs to a study of blood T cell repertoires in COVID-19. Study details: COVID-19 samples from acute and convalescent phases originated in the United States, Italy and Spain. Nucleic acid was either cDNA or gDNA, and it came from T cells, B-cell-depleted T cells, or PBMCs.

In the authors' methods: Amplification of reference gene primers provided the estimated nucleated cell counts. Only in-frame clones appear in the TCRdb table, and some are missing; sequencing was by immunoSEQ multiplex PCR. That table supplies the V and J calls and clone size; D and trimming were determined from the DNA. Of fewer than 500,000 clones listed, around 89% are singletons. Germline values: CDR1 LNHDA, CDR2 SQIVND (reference sequence). This CDR3 contains 17 residues. V shed 4 bases, J shed 1 base, and the junction held 7 bases outside the gene matches. Donors were grouped by their self-reported clinical history.

This receptor was obtained from a woman younger than 45 with acute COVID-19. The specimen sequenced was PBMCs or T cells enriched from blood (not recorded which). The rearrangement links TRBV19 to TRBJ2-1; 10 bases agree with TRBD2. The CDR3 DNA is TGTGCCAGTAGTACCAGCGGGGGGGGTAGTTCCTACAATGAGCAGTTCTTC. Translating gives CASSTSGGGSSYNEQFF.